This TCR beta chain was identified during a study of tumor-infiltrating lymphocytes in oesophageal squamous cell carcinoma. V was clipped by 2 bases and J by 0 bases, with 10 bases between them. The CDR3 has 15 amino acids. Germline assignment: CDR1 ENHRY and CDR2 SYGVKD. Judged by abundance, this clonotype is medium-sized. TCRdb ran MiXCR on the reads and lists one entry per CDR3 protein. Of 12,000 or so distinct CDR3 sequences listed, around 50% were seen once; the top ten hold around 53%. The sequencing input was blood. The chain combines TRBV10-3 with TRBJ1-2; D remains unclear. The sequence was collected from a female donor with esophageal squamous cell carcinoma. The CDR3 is CAISETQGTNYGYTF. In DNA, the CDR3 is TGTGCCATCAGTGAGACCCAAGGAACTAACTATGGCTACACCTTC.